Following are 27 T cell receptor beta chains from one sample sequenced in a study. MiXCR, applied by TCRdb to the RT-PCR reads, yields one record per CDR3 protein. The sample has approximately 3,800 distinct CDR3 sequences; around 31% are singletons. Sequenced sample: memory CD4+ T cells from salivary gland. All receptors come from a female donor with primary Sjogren's syndrome.

This clonotype rates as medium-sized. The V gene is TRBV20-1, the J gene TRBJ1-2; D is undetermined. Per the germline V gene, CDR1 is DFQATT and CDR2 is SNEGSKA (reference sequence). CDR3 length equals 11 residues. Trimming stripped 6 bases from V and 9 bases from J, with 14 bases between. As DNA, the CDR3 is TGCAGTGCGCCTAAGGAGGTTCGCTACACCTTC. It translates to CSAPKEVRYTF.

The chain joins TRBV7-2 to TRBJ2-2, with 14 bases that match TRBD2. V lost 2 bases to trimming and J lost 0 bases; unmatched junction nucleotides: 2. The germline gives CDR1 SGHTA, CDR2 FQGNSA. The CDR3 contains 18 residues. The CDR3 DNA follows: TGTGCCAGCAGCTTAAGACTAGCGGGGGGGACGAACACCGGGGAGCTGTTTTTT. Protein: CASSLRLAGGTNTGELFF.

By share of the sample, this clonotype is large. This chain links TRBV6-5 with TRBJ2-2; 10 nucleotides match TRBD1. The junction had 10 bases not matched to a gene; V was cut back by 6 bases and J by 6 bases. The CDR3 extends over 16 amino acids. CDR1 MNHEY and CDR2 SVGAGI come from the germline V gene. The CDR3 loop reads CASRTGTGVGAGELFF. CDR3 bases: TGTGCCAGCAGGACCGGGACAGGGGTTGGCGCCGGGGAGCTGTTTTTT.

This clonotype has a count of ten or more. CDR3 nucleotides: TGTGCCAGCAGCTTAGATTTCTCCATATGGGTCGGGGAGCTGTTTTTT. Its translation: CASSLDFSIWVGELFF. V gene TRBV11-3 combines with J gene TRBJ2-2, with unresolved D. This CDR3 comprises 16 residues. Trimming stripped 0 bases from V and 7 bases from J, with 15 bases between. Germline loops: CDR1 SGHNT, CDR2 YENEEA.

The chain recombines TRBV12-3 or TRBV12-4 with TRBJ2-3; 12 bases agree with TRBD2. With 5 bases clipped from V and 1 base from J, the junction kept 7 bases outside the gene matches. This CDR3 comprises 17 residues. The CDR3 DNA reads as TGTGCCAGCAGTCCGAGGACTAGCGGGACCCGCACAGATACGCAGTATTTT. It yields the protein CASSPRTSGTRTDTQYF.

By share, this clonotype counts as medium-sized. The chain recombines TRBV27 with TRBJ2-1; 8 bases match TRBD1. The length of the CDR3 is 16 residues. CDR1 is MNHEY, CDR2 SMNVEV, per germline (reference sequence). With V trimmed by 3 bases and J by 4 bases, 8 bases remained unmatched. CDR3 coding DNA: TGTGCCAGCAGTTTGGGACAGGTGCTAAAGTACAATGAGCAGTTCTTC. It is translated as CASSLGQVLKYNEQFF.

The chain combines TRBV20-1 with TRBJ2-7; tentatively, D is TRBD2 (6 bases). CDR3 length equals 14 residues. V lost 0 bases to trimming and J lost 7 bases, with 16 bases between them. Germline V gives CDR1 DFQATT, CDR2 SNEGSKA (reference sequence). CDR3 region: CSARDWAGRKEQYF. The CDR3, as DNA: TGCAGTGCTAGAGATTGGGCGGGAAGGAAAGAGCAGTACTTC.

Relative to its sample, this clonotype is medium-sized (0.01 to 0.1%). The CDR3 nucleotides read TGTGCCAGCAGTTACCCGAGTATGGTGAACACTGAAGCTTTCTTT. Encoded protein: CASSYPSMVNTEAFF. The chain recombines TRBV6-2 or TRBV6-3 with TRBJ1-1; D unclear. The CDR3 loop spans 15 amino acids. V lost 2 bases to trimming and J lost 0 bases, with 10 bases between them. The germline CDR1 and CDR2 sequences are MNHEY and SVGEGT.

Judged by abundance, this clonotype is medium-sized. V and J are TRBV20-1 and TRBJ1-1; TRBD1 is a possible D gene (6 bases). The V end lost 0 bases, the J end lost 1 base, and 18 bases lay between the germline ends. This CDR3 has 17 amino acids. Germline V gene data show CDR1 as DFQATT and CDR2 as SNEGSKA (reference sequence). CDR3 in DNA: TGCAGTGCTAGAGACCCGCGGGGGCCGCGGGGGAACACTGAAGCTTTCTTT. This sequence encodes CSARDPRGPRGNTEAFF.

The chain combines TRBV20-1 with TRBJ2-7, with D possibly being TRBD1 (6 bases). CDR1 DFQATT and CDR2 SNEGSKA come from the germline V gene (reference sequence). The CDR3 is made up of 12 amino acids. Trimming shortened V by 4 bases and J by 3 bases, and 10 bases separated the two germline ends. The CDR3 DNA sequence: TGCAGTGCTACAGGACAGAGCTACGAGCAGTACTTC. It translates to CSATGQSYEQYF.

By proportion, this clonotype is medium-sized. J is TRBJ2-1 and V is TRBV20-1; D tentatively reads TRBD1 or TRBD2 (6 bases each). V lost 4 bases, J lost 7 bases, and 17 bases lay in between. The germline V gene has CDR1 DFQATT and CDR2 SNEGSKA (reference sequence). The CDR3 has 14 amino acids. Here the CDR3 DNA reads TGCAGTGCTATTTTAGGGGGGCCCCTTAATGAGCAGTTCTTC. Encoded protein: CSAILGGPLNEQFF.

This clonotype is classed as medium-sized. CDR3 nucleotides: TGTGCCAGCAGCCCCCCTAAGTTGTCTGGAAACACCATATATTTT. It specifies CASSPPKLSGNTIYF. The chain joins TRBV7-9 to TRBJ1-3; D is ambiguous. This CDR3 region has 15 residues. CDR1 is SEHNR, CDR2 FQNEAQ, per germline (reference sequence). V lost 5 bases, J lost 1 base, and 12 bases lay in between.

The V and J genes are TRBV6-2 or TRBV6-3 and TRBJ2-6; 7 nucleotides match TRBD2. This CDR3 is 16 amino acids long. With V trimmed by 2 bases and J by 4 bases, 5 bases remained unmatched. CDR1 MNHEY and CDR2 SVGEGT come from the germline V gene. CDR3 nucleotide sequence: TGTGCCAGCAGTTACCGGGGAGGGTCCGGGGCCAACGTCCTGACTTTC. Its protein product is CASSYRGGSGANVLTF.

V gene TRBV7-3 combines with J gene TRBJ2-3, with D hard to call. Per germline, CDR1 SGHTA and CDR2 FQGTGA. Trimming removed 1 base at V and 4 bases at J, with 12 bases between. The CDR3 covers 15 residues. The CDR3 sequence is CASSLNPIGADTQYF. DNA for the CDR3: TGTGCCAGCAGCTTAAACCCGATTGGCGCAGATACGCAGTATTTT.

The CDR3 loop is CASSETGQEYTEAFF. CDR3 nucleotides: TGTGCCAGCAGCGAGACGGGACAGGAATACACTGAAGCTTTCTTT. The V call is TRBV7-3, the J call TRBJ1-1; 8 nucleotides match TRBD1. Germline loops: CDR1 SGHTA, CDR2 FQGTGA. The CDR3 runs to 15 residues. Unmatched junction bases numbered 8, after V lost 5 bases and J lost 3 bases.

This clonotype occurred many times. V and J are TRBV11-2 and TRBJ2-1; D is possibly TRBD1 (6 bases). Trimming pared 4 bases from V and 4 bases from J, leaving 11 bases between. Germline values: CDR1 SGHAT, CDR2 FQNNGV. CDR3 size: 14 residues. The CDR3 DNA sequence: TGTGCCAGCAGCTCCCGAGGGGGATACAATGAGCAGTTCTTC. Its translation is CASSSRGGYNEQFF.

This clonotype qualifies as medium-sized (0.01 to 0.1%). The rearrangement links TRBV7-9 to TRBJ2-5; no clear D. Trimming shortened V by 5 bases and J by 4 bases, and 14 bases separated the two germline ends. The germline V gene has CDR1 SEHNR and CDR2 FQNEAQ (reference sequence). This CDR3 spans 14 amino acids. The CDR3 DNA is TGTGCCAGCAGCCCTACTGGGTTCGGAGAGACCCAGTACTTC. Protein sequence: CASSPTGFGETQYF.

This sequence joins TRBV27 and TRBJ2-7; perhaps TRBD2 as D (6 bases). This CDR3 is 15 amino acids long. V shed 0 bases and J shed 0 bases, with 9 bases lying between them. Looked up from germline, CDR1 is MNHEY and CDR2 is SMNVEV (reference sequence). This CDR3 reads CASSLSPGSSYEQYF. The CDR3, as DNA: TGTGCCAGCAGTTTATCTCCCGGGAGCTCCTACGAGCAGTACTTC.

In this sample, this clonotype is medium-sized. The chain couples TRBV5-4 to TRBJ1-1; the match to TRBD1 covers 7 bases. The CDR3 spans 15 residues. Germline CDR1 and CDR2: SGHNT and YYREEE (reference sequence). J lost 4 bases, V lost 7 bases, and 13 bases had no gene match. CDR3 loop: CASEPFTGVSTEAFF. The CDR3, as DNA: TGTGCCAGCGAGCCCTTTACAGGGGTCAGCACTGAAGCTTTCTTT.

This clonotype has a single count. The chain carries TRBV25-1 and TRBJ1-2, with a weak D call TRBD1 (5 bases). The germline V gene has CDR1 MGHDK and CDR2 SYGVNS. This CDR3 has 16 residues. The ends were cut back, 4 bases at V and 1 base at J, with 16 bases in the middle. CDR3 in DNA: TGTGCCAGCAGTGCTGCGGGACGCCGGGGTAACTATGGCTACACCTTC. Protein: CASSAAGRRGNYGYTF.

This clonotype is deemed medium-sized. The chain employs TRBV10-3 and TRBJ2-2, with D maybe TRBD1 (7 bases). The CDR3 length is 14 residues. V lost 11 bases and J lost 6, with 19 bases in between. Germline V gene sequence: CDR1 ENHRY, CDR2 SYGVKD. The CDR3 here is CASGGQSKAGELFF. CDR3 DNA sequence: TGTGCCTCCGGGGGACAGAGCAAAGCCGGGGAGCTGTTTTTT.

By sample fraction, this clonotype is medium-sized. The V call is TRBV20-1, the J call TRBJ1-6; TRBD1 might be the D (6 bases). V lost 2 bases, J lost 11 bases, and 16 bases lay in between. CDR1 is DFQATT and CDR2 is SNEGSKA in the germline V gene (reference sequence). CDR3 length: 14 amino acids. The CDR3 sequence: CSARWARGEAPLHF. The CDR3 DNA reads as TGCAGTGCTAGATGGGCCAGGGGAGAGGCACCCCTCCACTTT.

By its share, this clonotype is medium-sized. V gene TRBV4-3 combines with J gene TRBJ2-3, with D perhaps given as TRBD1 or TRBD2 (5 bases each). Per germline, CDR1 LGHNA and CDR2 YSLEER. V was clipped by 1 base and J by 5 bases, with 13 bases between them. The CDR3 runs to 15 residues. CDR3: CASSQGVQGEDTQYF. CDR3 nucleotides: TGCGCCAGCAGCCAAGGAGTCCAGGGAGAAGATACGCAGTATTTT.

The chain couples TRBV6-1 to TRBJ2-7; 14 bases match TRBD2. The V gene end was trimmed by 5 bases and the J gene end by 5 bases; junction bases not matched to a gene: 8. The CDR3 spans 16 residues. CDR1 and CDR2 from the germline V gene are MNHNS and SASEGT. The CDR3 region has the DNA TGTGCCAGCAGTAAGTTTGTGGGACTAGCGGGAGACGAGCAGTACTTC. Translating it yields CASSKFVGLAGDEQYF.

This clonotype is termed medium-sized. The chain carries TRBV6-5 and TRBJ1-3; no reliable D call. Germline V gene lookup returns CDR1 MNHEY and CDR2 SVGAGI. This CDR3 region has 15 residues. Trimming took 2 bases from V and 3 from J, leaving 11 bases between them. In nucleotides, the CDR3 is TGTGCCAGCAGTTACAGGCCCTCCGGTGGAAACACCATATATTTT. As protein: CASSYRPSGGNTIYF.

This clonotype is classed as medium-sized. The gene calls are TRBV5-1 and TRBJ1-2, with TRBD1 as a possible D gene (5 bases). V dropped 4 bases and J dropped 7 bases, with 14 bases sitting between them. The CDR3 contains 13 residues. Germline lookup yields CDR1 SGHRS and CDR2 YFSETQ. CDR3 loop: CASSLTGTPGYTF. CDR3 coding DNA: TGCGCCAGCAGCCTCACCGGGACGCCTGGCTACACCTTC.

In its sample, this clonotype is medium-sized. The chain recombines TRBV5-1 with TRBJ2-3; D gene unclear. CDR1 and CDR2 from the germline V gene are SGHRS and YFSETQ. The CDR3 spans 14 residues. Trimming cost V 0 bases and J 1 base, with 6 bases left between them. For the CDR3, the DNA is TGCGCCAGCAGCTTGGGGGCAGGCACAGATACGCAGTATTTT. Residues: CASSLGAGTDTQYF.